This T cell receptor beta chain appears in the sequencing data of a study of identical twins. Regarding the study as a whole: Compared with unrelated sharing, twin-shared out-of-frame alpha sequences had more low-probability sequences. It was out-of-frame TCR alpha sharing in monozygotic twins that models underestimated.

The J segment lost 4 bases and the V segment lost 8 bases, leaving 10 bases of the junction unmatched. The germline V gene has CDR1 MNHEY and CDR2 SMNVEV (reference sequence). The CDR3 totals 14 residues. TCRdb re-derived calls from the 5' RACE reads in MiXCR, one entry per CDR3 protein. Seen here are some 330,000 distinct CDR3 sequences, roughly 9% observed once, and the top ten hold approximately 9.3%. Comments on this clonotype: Its antigen is unidentified.

Sequencing was performed on naive T cells sorted from blood. The clonotype originates from a woman between 50 and 59 years old in good health. This chain connects TRBV27 to TRBJ1-1, with 7 bases identical to TRBD1. The CDR3 loop reads CASYSTRGLTEAFF. DNA for the CDR3: TGTGCCAGCTACTCTACAAGGGGGCTCACTGAAGCTTTCTTT.